The next 5 T cell receptor delta chains were all read from a single sample in a study of gamma-delta T cells after stem cell transplantation. TCRdb reanalyzed the RT-PCR reads using CATT. This table has approximately 7,000 delta-chain clones, 25% appearing once. The sequenced material came from gamma-delta T cells. These receptors were obtained from a human donor. It is not recorded whose cells these are; they may come from a transplant donor.

This clone was recorded a few times. This sequence joins TRDV1 and TRDJ1, with D tentatively TRDD3 (7 bases). Germline CDR1 TSWWSYY, CDR2 QGS. This CDR3 contains 19 residues. V gave up 4 bases and J gave up 2 bases, with 26 bases separating them. The CDR3 DNA follows: TGTGCTCTTGGGGCTTCCTCCTACTGGGGACCCGTGGGAACCGATAAACTCATCTTT. Its protein is CALGASSYWGPVGTDKLIF.

For this clone: This likely stems from a read error, as it lies one base from a far larger clone. This chain uses TRDV2 with TRDJ1, with TRDD3 identical over 9 bases. The V segment lost 3 bases and the J segment 3 bases; nucleotides outside the gene matches: 10. The germline V gene has CDR1 GEAIGNYY and CDR2 EKD. The CDR3 has 16 amino acids. In nucleotides, the CDR3 is TGTGCCTGTGACCAGATGAGGGGGATACATCCCGATAAACTCATCTTT. Translated: CACDQMRGIHPDKLIF.

The V gene is TRDV2, the J gene TRDJ1; TRDD3 matches at 8 bases. The CDR3 runs 17 residues. The V segment lost 9 bases and the J segment 0 bases; nucleotides outside the gene matches: 17. Germline-derived CDR1 and CDR2 are GEAIGNYY and EKD. CDR3 DNA sequence: TGTGCCCGTAGCCGACTGGGGGGTAGATCTTACACCGATAAACTCATCTTT. This encodes CARSRLGGRSYTDKLIF.

To note about this clone: A junction end diverges from the germline sequence, so it may reflect a read error. The chain uses TRDV2 and TRDJ1; a weak D match, TRDD3 (6 bases). The CDR3 contains 16 residues. Per the germline V gene, CDR1 is GEAIGNYY and CDR2 is EKD. Written as DNA, the CDR3 is TGTGCCTATGACCCTCTAGGCGTCGGGGGAACCGATAAACTCATCTTT. Translated, it gives CAYDPLGVGGTDKLIF.

V is TRDV3 and J is TRDJ1, with 7 bases lining up with TRDD2. The V gene end was trimmed by 4 bases and the J gene end by 2 bases; junction bases not matched to a gene: 16. This CDR3 is 16 amino acids long. Germline CDR1 and CDR2: TVYSNPD and GDNSRS (reference sequence). CDR3 nucleotides: TGTGCCTCCCCTGGGTTCCTACGACACGGAACCGATAAACTCATCTTT. Amino acid sequence: CASPGFLRHGTDKLIF. Complete variable domain (other parts from reference TRDV3 and TRDJ1): CDKVTQSSPDQTVASGSEVVLLCTYDTVYSNPDLFWYRIRPDYSFQFVFYGDNSRSEGADFTQGRFSVKHILTQKAFHLVISPVRTEDSATYYCASPGFLRHGTDKLIFGKGTRVTVEP.